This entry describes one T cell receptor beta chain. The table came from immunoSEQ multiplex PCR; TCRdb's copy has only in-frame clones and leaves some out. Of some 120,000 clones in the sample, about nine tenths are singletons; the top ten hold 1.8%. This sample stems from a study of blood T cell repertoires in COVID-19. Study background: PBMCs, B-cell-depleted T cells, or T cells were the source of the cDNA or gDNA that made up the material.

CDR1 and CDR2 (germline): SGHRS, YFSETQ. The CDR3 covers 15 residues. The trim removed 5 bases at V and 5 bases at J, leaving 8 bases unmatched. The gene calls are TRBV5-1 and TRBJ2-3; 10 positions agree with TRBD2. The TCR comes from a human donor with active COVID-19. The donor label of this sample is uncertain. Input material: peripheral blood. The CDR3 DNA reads TGCGCCAGCAGATCAGCGGGGGGGCCTCAAGATACGCAGTATTTT. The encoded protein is CASRSAGGPQDTQYF.